One T cell receptor beta chain is described in this entry. Its antigen remains unknown. The sample comes from a study of OX40 agonist ivuxolimab in advanced cancers. Study findings and constraints: Certain nonresponders likewise exhibited a low normalized T-cell clonal expansion. Compared with CD4+, CD8+ T cells on average had more expanded clones.

Profiled with immunoSEQ multiplex PCR; TCRdb holds only in-frame clones, not every one. The sample has 50,000 or so clones, more than 70% seen once. The CDR3 length is 16 residues. V was pared by 4 bases and J by 0 bases, with 6 bases of the junction left unmatched. Germline values: CDR1 MDHEN, CDR2 SYDVKM. Cycle 7 day 1, cycle 4 day 1, and baseline were the timepoints at which blood was sampled. The sequenced sample was CD4+ or CD8+ T cells sorted from blood, obtained in a trial of the OX40 agonist ivuxolimab. The receptor comes from an adult with an advanced solid tumor such as melanoma, head and neck, liver or kidney cancer. The V and J genes are TRBV28 and TRBJ2-1, with 7 positions matching TRBD2. The CDR3 nucleotides read TGTGCCAGCAGTTCTCCAGGCGGGAGCTCCTACAATGAGCAGTTCTTC. Residues: CASSSPGGSSYNEQFF.